This TCR beta chain was recovered during a study of cytomegalovirus exposure and HLA in healthy donors. The protocol was immunoSEQ multiplex PCR, while the TCRdb copy is restricted to in-frame clones and leaves out a portion. The repertoire holds about 150,000 clones, with 87% as singletons. This CDR3 is 13 amino acids long. The germline gives CDR1 WSHSY, CDR2 SAAADI. V was cut by 7 bases and J by 3 bases, with 11 bases left in between. Points from the study as a whole: The study put some 160 TCR beta chains on its list as cytomegalovirus-associated.

About this clone itself: The antigen is unknown.

The chain joins TRBV10-2 to TRBJ2-3; possibly TRBD1 for D (5 bases). The TCR was taken from a man aged 18 to 30 in good health and CMV-seropositive. Sequencing used PBMCs. The CDR3 bases are TGCGCCAGCACGCAGGGATCAACAGATACGCAGTATTTT. Translating gives CASTQGSTDTQYF.